This entry lists 7 T cell receptor beta chains sequenced from one sample in a study of control samples from healthy donors and cancer patients. Generated by immunoSEQ multiplex PCR, the TCRdb table keeps only in-frame clones and is missing some. The sample consists of about 100,000 clones, about 91% of them appearing once. Source material: blood. The receptor source for this set is a woman between 18 and 29 years old in good health.

This chain links TRBV14 with TRBJ1-3; no definite D call. With 4 bases removed from V and 0 bases from J, the gap between germline ends came to 13 bases. Germline V lookup: CDR1 SGHDN, CDR2 FVKESK. The length of the CDR3 is 16 residues. The CDR3 protein is CASSPPGEGSGNTIYF. CDR3 DNA: TGTGCCAGCAGCCCTCCCGGCGAGGGCTCTGGAAACACCATATATTTT.

The V and J genes are TRBV12-3 or TRBV12-4 and TRBJ2-7, with D perhaps given as TRBD1 or TRBD2 (5 bases each). This CDR3 contains 13 residues. Between the trimmed V and J ends, which lost 2 bases and 3 bases, there was a span of 8 bases. In nucleotides, the CDR3 is TGTGCCAGCAGTTTAACAGGACTCTACGAGCAGTACTTC. Its protein is CASSLTGLYEQYF.

This clone has a handful of counts. The J gene is TRBJ1-2, the V gene TRBV29-1; the match to TRBD1 covers 7 bases. From germline, CDR1 is SQVTM and CDR2 ANQGSEA. This CDR3 is 12 amino acids long. Trimming cost V 5 bases and J 8 bases; bases outside gene matches: 8. The CDR3, as DNA: TGCAGCGTTATTACAGGGGTCGGCGGCTACACCTTC. This codes for CSVITGVGGYTF.

This clone came up once. The chain is built from TRBV3-1 (or the pseudogene TRBV3-2) and TRBJ2-1; no reliable D call. V shed 0 bases and J shed 2 bases, with 8 bases lying between them. The CDR3 length is 15 residues. Per germline, CDR1 LGHDT and CDR2 YNNKEL (reference sequence). The CDR3 region has the DNA TGTGCCAGCAGCCAAGATTTATCCGCCTACAATGAGCAGTTCTTC. The encoded protein is CASSQDLSAYNEQFF.

The chain is built from TRBV6-5 and TRBJ2-1; D unresolved. This CDR3 contains 14 residues. CDR1 and CDR2 (germline): MNHEY, SVGAGI. Between the trimmed V and J ends, which lost 0 bases and 6 bases, there was a span of 9 bases. Written as DNA, the CDR3 is TGTGCCAGCAGTTACTCGAATCAGGTCAATGAGCAGTTCTTC. Translation: CASSYSNQVNEQFF.

This clone is a singleton in its sample. This chain joins TRBV28 and TRBJ1-1; D perhaps matches TRBD1 (5 bases). The CDR3 is 15 amino acids. CDR1 MDHEN and CDR2 SYDVKM come from the germline V gene. Trimming pared 8 bases from V and 11 bases from J, leaving 27 bases between. The CDR3 spells CASQRIRGDPLGAFF. Here the CDR3 DNA reads TGTGCCAGCCAGAGGATTAGAGGGGACCCCTTGGGGGCTTTCTTT. Variable domain in full (rest from reference TRBV28 and TRBJ1-1): DVKVTQSSRYLVKRTGEKVFLECVQDMDHENMFWYRQDPGLGLRLIYFSYDVKMKEKGDIPEGYSVSREKKERFSLILESASTNQTSMYLCASQRIRGDPLGAFFGQGTRLTVV.

The V gene is TRBV5-5, the J gene TRBJ1-3, with 8 bases that match TRBD1. V lost 0 bases to trimming and J lost 0 bases; unmatched junction nucleotides: 5. The CDR3 sequence is 17 residues long. Germline CDR1 is SGHKS and CDR2 is YYEKEE (reference sequence). CDR3 DNA sequence: TGTGCCAGCAGCTTGGTGGGACAGGTGTTCTCTGGAAACACCATATATTTT. As protein: CASSLVGQVFSGNTIYF.